These T cell receptor beta chains were read from a single sample in a study of low-dose radiotherapy and immunotherapy resistance in tumors. Each CDR3 protein gets one entry after TCRdb re-called the reads with MiXCR. This sample has fewer than 110,000 distinct CDR3 sequences, with 20% found just once. The sample here was PBMCs, taken after low-dose radiotherapy plus immunotherapy. These receptors all stem from a male donor with prostate cancer. Both conserved end residues are part of each CDR3. A D gene is named only where the DNA matches it firmly. Some rows have no size entry. The others give once, few or many, or a class for an expanded clone.

>TRBV20-1|few|TRBJ2-6|TRBD2
CSARLGGLAGASHSGANVLTF
TGCAGTGCTAGACTCGGCGGACTAGCGGGGGCATCGCACTCTGGGGCCAACGTCCTGACTTTC
>TRBV27|-|TRBJ2-2|TRBD2
CASSFTSGPPPNTGELFF
TGTGCCAGCAGTTTCACTAGCGGGCCCCCCCCGAACACCGGGGAGCTGTTTTTT
>TRBV10-1|many|TRBJ2-2|-
CASRPTGITGELFF
TGCGCCAGCAGACCAACAGGGATCACCGGGGAGCTGTTTTTT
>TRBV5-1|many|TRBJ2-2|-
CASSLDGVGDTGELFF
TGCGCCAGCAGCTTGGATGGGGTAGGGGACACCGGGGAGCTGTTTTTT
>TRBV3-1|many|TRBJ2-7|TRBD1
CASSHPGDRGTYEQYF
TGTGCCAGCAGCCACCCTGGGGACAGGGGTACCTACGAGCAGTACTTC
>TRBV7-9|many|TRBJ1-2|TRBD1
CASSFLRTGGNGYTF
TGTGCCAGCAGCTTCCTTCGGACAGGCGGGAATGGCTACACCTTC
>TRBV11-2|many|TRBJ2-5|TRBD1
CASSSSGTGASGTQYF
TGTGCCAGCAGCTCCTCCGGGACAGGCGCCTCGGGGACCCAGTACTTC
>TRBV20-1|many|TRBJ2-5|-
CSARILGRETQYF
TGCAGTGCTAGAATTCTCGGGCGAGAGACCCAGTACTTC
>TRBV12-3/TRBV12-4|many|TRBJ1-2|-
CASSLILPYGYTF
TGTGCCAGCAGTTTAATACTCCCCTATGGCTACACCTTC
>TRBV3-1|many|TRBJ2-3|TRBD2
CASSRGGTSTDTQYF
TGTGCCAGCAGCCGGGGGGGTACTAGCACAGATACGCAGTATTTT
>TRBV27|-|TRBJ2-7|-
CASSLSGTPGYEQYF
TGTGCCAGCAGTTTATCCGGGACACCCGGCTACGAGCAGTACTTC
>TRBV7-2|many|TRBJ1-1|-
CASSLKFSNTEAFF
TGTGCCAGCAGCTTGAAGTTCTCGAACACTGAAGCTTTCTTT
>TRBV13|many|TRBJ2-7|-
CASSKVRQGAYEQYF
TGTGCCAGCAGCAAAGTCAGGCAGGGTGCCTACGAGCAGTACTTC
>TRBV28|many|TRBJ2-7|-
CASSTVSYEQYF
TGTGCCAGCTCTACGGTCTCCTACGAGCAGTACTTC
>TRBV29-1|many|TRBJ2-7|-
CSVTQISGGGYYEQYF
TGCAGCGTTACCCAGATCTCCGGCGGGGGCTACTACGAGCAGTACTTC
>TRBV11-1|many|TRBJ2-5|-
CASSLVLAGETQYF
TGTGCCAGCAGCTTGGTCCTCGCCGGTGAGACCCAGTACTTC
>TRBV4-1|once|TRBJ1-2|-
CASSQAPGMTYGYTF
TGCGCCAGCAGCCAAGCCCCCGGTATGACCTATGGCTACACCTTC
>TRBV2|many|TRBJ1-2|-
CASSATGGGVDGYTF
TGTGCCAGCAGTGCCACAGGAGGAGGTGTGGATGGCTACACCTTC